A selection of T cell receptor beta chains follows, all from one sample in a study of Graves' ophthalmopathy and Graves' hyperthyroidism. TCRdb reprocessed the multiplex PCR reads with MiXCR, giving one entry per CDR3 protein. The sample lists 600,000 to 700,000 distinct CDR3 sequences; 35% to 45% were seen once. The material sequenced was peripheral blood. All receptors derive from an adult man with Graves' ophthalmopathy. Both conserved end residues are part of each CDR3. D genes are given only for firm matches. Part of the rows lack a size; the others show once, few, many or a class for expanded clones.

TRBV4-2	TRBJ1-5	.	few	CASSLGLLSNQPQHF	TGTGCCAGCAGCTTGGGACTCCTAAGCAATCAGCCCCAGCATTTT
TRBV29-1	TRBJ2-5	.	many	CSVSQETQYF	TGCAGCGTTAGCCAAGAGACCCAGTACTTC
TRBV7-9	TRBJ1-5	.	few	CASAKRGSNQPQHF	TGTGCCAGCGCAAAACGGGGGAGCAATCAGCCCCAGCATTTT
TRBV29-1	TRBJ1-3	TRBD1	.	CSQGGTGGWTSGNTIYF	TGCAGCCAAGGAGGGACAGGGGGCTGGACGTCTGGAAACACCATATATTTT
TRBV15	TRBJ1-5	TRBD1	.	CATSSTGVQETQHF	TGTGCCACCAGCAGCACAGGGGTTCAAGAGACCCAGCATTTT
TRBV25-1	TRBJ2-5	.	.	CASSEYSLNQKTQYF	TGTGCCAGCAGTGAATATAGCCTAAACCAAAAGACCCAGTACTTC
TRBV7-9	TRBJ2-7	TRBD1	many	CASSQDGQVGNEQYF	TGTGCCAGCAGCCAAGACGGACAGGTTGGGAACGAGCAGTACTTC
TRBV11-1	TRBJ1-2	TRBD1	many	CASSLDRVNYGYTF	TGTGCCAGCAGCCTGGACAGGGTTAACTATGGCTACACCTTC
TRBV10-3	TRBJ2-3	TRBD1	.	CAITGGEGYTQYF	TGTGCCATAACAGGGGGCGAGGGTTATACGCAGTATTTT
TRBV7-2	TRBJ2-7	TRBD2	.	CASSLFLAAPWEQYF	TGTGCCAGCAGCTTGTTCCTAGCGGCGCCTTGGGAGCAGTACTTC
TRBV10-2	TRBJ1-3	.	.	CADKAGSGNTIYF	TGCGCCGACAAGGCGGGGTCGGGAAACACCATATATTTT
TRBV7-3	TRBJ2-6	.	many	CASSSKGKGANVLTF	TGTGCCAGCAGCTCAAAGGGGAAAGGGGCCAACGTCCTGACTTTC
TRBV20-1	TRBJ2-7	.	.	CSAREDSAYEQYF	TGCAGTGCTAGAGAAGACAGCGCCTACGAGCAGTACTTC
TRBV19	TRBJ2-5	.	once	CASTPRGGSEETQYF	TGTGCCAGTACCCCACGAGGGGGTTCGGAGGAGACCCAGTACTTC
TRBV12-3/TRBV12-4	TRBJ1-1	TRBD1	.	CASSSSGGAFF	TGTGCCAGCAGTTCCTCAGGGGGAGCTTTCTTT
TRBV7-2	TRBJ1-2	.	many	CASSLMPAADYGYTF	TGTGCCAGCAGCTTAATGCCCGCCGCTGACTATGGCTACACCTTC
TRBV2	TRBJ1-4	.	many	CASSGAAGEKLFF	TGTGCCAGCAGTGGGGCAGCGGGAGAAAAACTGTTTTTT
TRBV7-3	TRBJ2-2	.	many	CASSSVTGELFF	TGTGCCAGCAGCTCGGTAACCGGGGAGCTGTTTTTT
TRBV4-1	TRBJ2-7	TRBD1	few	CASSQEQGTGNEQYF	TGTGCCAGCAGCCAAGAACAGGGGACAGGGAACGAGCAGTACTTC
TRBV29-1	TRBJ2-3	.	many	CSVEKSGRTDTQYF	TGCAGCGTTGAAAAAAGCGGCCGCACAGATACGCAGTATTTT
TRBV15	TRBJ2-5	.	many	CATSRVGVQETQYF	TGTGCCACCAGCAGAGTAGGGGTCCAAGAGACCCAGTACTTC
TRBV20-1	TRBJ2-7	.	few	CSASKGQGEQYF	TGCAGTGCGAGTAAGGGGCAGGGCGAGCAGTACTTC
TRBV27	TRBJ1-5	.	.	CASTAGYGQPQHF	TGTGCCAGCACAGCAGGGTACGGTCAGCCCCAGCATTTT
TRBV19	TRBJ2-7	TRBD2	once	CASRWGGSGEQYF	TGTGCCAGTAGATGGGGGGGATCCGGGGAGCAGTACTTC
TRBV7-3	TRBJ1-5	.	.	CASSSGPGSDQPQHF	TGTGCCAGCAGCTCTGGTCCAGGGTCGGACCAGCCCCAGCATTTT
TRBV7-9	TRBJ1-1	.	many	CASSFQGQNTEAFF	TGTGCCAGCAGCTTCCAGGGGCAGAACACTGAAGCTTTCTTT
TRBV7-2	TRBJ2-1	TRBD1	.	CASSPGDRGEQFF	TGTGCCAGCAGCCCAGGGGACAGGGGTGAGCAGTTCTTC
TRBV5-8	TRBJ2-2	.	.	CASSSLQYRASNTGELFF	TGTGCCAGCAGCTCACTGCAGTACAGGGCCTCGAACACCGGGGAGCTGTTTTTT
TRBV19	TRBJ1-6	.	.	CASAGPLNSPLHF	TGTGCTAGCGCCGGGCCACTAAATTCACCCCTCCACTTT
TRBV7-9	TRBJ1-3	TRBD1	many	CASSPRTGKTGNTIYF	TGTGCCAGCAGCCCCCGGACAGGGAAGACTGGAAACACCATATATTTT
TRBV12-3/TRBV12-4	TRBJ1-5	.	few	CASSPRGLREPQHF	TGTGCCAGCAGTCCCCGGGGCCTCAGGGAGCCCCAGCATTTT
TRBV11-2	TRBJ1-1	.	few	CASSQALEKSDTEAFF	TGCGCCAGCAGCCAAGCCCTAGAGAAATCTGACACTGAAGCTTTCTTT
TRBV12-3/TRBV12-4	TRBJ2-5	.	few	CASSYSADSQETQYF	TGTGCCAGCAGTTACTCGGCGGACAGTCAAGAGACCCAGTACTTC
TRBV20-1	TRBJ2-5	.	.	CSAKWAGETQYF	TGCAGTGCTAAGTGGGCGGGAGAGACCCAGTACTTC
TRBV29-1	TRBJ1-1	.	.	CSQEGLGPMNTEAFF	TGCAGCCAAGAAGGACTCGGACCCATGAACACTGAAGCTTTCTTT
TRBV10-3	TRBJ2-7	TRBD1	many	CAITDRGEQYF	TGTGCCATCACTGACAGGGGCGAGCAGTACTTC
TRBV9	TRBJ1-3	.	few	CASSVSGVRADTIYF	TGTGCCAGCAGCGTCTCAGGGGTCCGGGCGGACACCATATATTTT